This T cell receptor (beta chain) emerged from a study of STAT3 mutations in large granular lymphocyte leukemia. Study observations and caveats: Samples missed the first appearance of the clone. At least one immunodominant TCR beta clonotype appeared in every T-cell large granular lymphocyte leukemia patient. Treatment regimens differed across patients between samplings.

Comments on this clone: Its target is unknown.

The assay was immunoSEQ multiplex PCR, and TCRdb's table has in-frame clones only and misses some. Seen here are approximately 22,000 clones, less than 95% observed once, and the top ten hold 6.5%. The clonotype comes from a middle-aged man with T-cell large granular lymphocyte leukemia. Some clones in this sample may be carry-over from other donors' samples. Specimen: peripheral blood mononuclear cells.

The CDR3 here is CASSIGTGFYGYTF. For the CDR3, the DNA is TGTGCCAGTAGTATTGGGACAGGGTTCTATGGCTACACCTTC. This sequence joins TRBV19 and TRBJ1-2; 9 bases agree with TRBD1. Germline V lookup: CDR1 LNHDA, CDR2 SQIVND (reference sequence). The CDR3 runs to 14 residues. Germline trimming cut 3 bases from V and 4 bases from J; bases unmatched to any gene: 3.